This T cell receptor beta chain came from a study of T cell responses to AZD1222 COVID-19 vaccine. Study-wide context: Pooling covered second doses at about 4 or about 12 weeks. Study observations and caveats: Among the donors, most were white British and more were female, and clonal diversity was possibly underestimated. Close to half of spike-specific TCRs reportedly recognize unmutated variant regions. At baseline, seropositivity was found in only a handful of AZD1222 recipients.

Sequencing was performed with immunoSEQ multiplex PCR; in TCRdb, only in-frame clones are kept and a portion is missing. The table lists some 150,000 clones, about 90% of them singletons, with approximately 5.3% in the top ten. On this clone: Its antigen is still unknown.

With 0 bases removed from V and 7 bases from J, the gap between germline ends came to 13 bases. The CDR3 extends over 15 amino acids. CDR1 is SGHAT and CDR2 is FQNNGV in the germline V gene. The sample was peripheral blood, taken on day 0 of AZD1222 vaccination. The receptor's source is an adult in good health. The V call is TRBV11-2, the J call TRBJ1-5; no clear D. The CDR3 sequence: CASSLDPSGKQPQHF. The CDR3 DNA reads as TGTGCCAGCAGCTTAGACCCTAGTGGGAAACAGCCCCAGCATTTT.